This TCR beta chain originates from a study of Tregs in tolerant kidney transplant recipients. Study-wide findings and caveats: Tregs expanded with activated donor B cells seemed most donor-specific. This study did not directly address biological reproducibility.

As concerns this clone: Its antigen is undetermined.

Using immunoSEQ multiplex PCR, the repertoire was profiled, and TCRdb retains in-frame clones only, with some absent. The sample lists 90,000 to 150,000 clones; around 91% were seen once. Germline V CDR1 and CDR2: SGHDT, YYEEEE. This CDR3 is 14 amino acids long. The germline V and J ends were trimmed by 5 bases and 4 bases, with 16 bases remaining between them. Material for sequencing was CD4+ T cells from blood. The receptor was isolated from a human donor in good health. This sequence joins TRBV5-6 and TRBJ2-7, with D perhaps given as TRBD1 or TRBD2 (6 bases each). The CDR3 DNA sequence: TGTGCCAGCAGACTCAAGGGGGGCGGGTACGAGCAGTACTTC. It is translated as CASRLKGGGYEQYF.